This TCR beta chain stems from a study of post-analysis software for immune sequencing data (dated by TCRdb to between 2015 and 2017). As for the study more broadly: The recorded disease courses included relapsing-remitting, secondary progressive and progressive-relapsing multiple sclerosis, and some patients had no subtype annotation. The patient repertoires were set against about eleven previously published healthy control repertoires from donors whose ages ranged from about 6 to 26 years. A subset of samples was prepared in parallel using single-end sample barcoding, then pooled and co-amplified after Illumina adapter ligation. Points the paper makes about the study in general: Multiple sclerosis patients had significantly lower normalized Chao1 diversity than controls, a result that suggests substantial peripheral T-cell clonal expansion. The multiple sclerosis patient group was slightly younger than the control group. When samples were clustered directly using the F measure, samples prepared in the same batch co-clustered strongly, which prompted a batch-effect correction.

Turning to this clonotype: Its specific antigen is unknown. It has no much larger one-base neighbor in the sample; base qualities were not kept.

Receptors were amplified or captured by PCR. Instrument used: Illumina HiSeq 2500. To reduce PCR and sequencing biases, unique molecular identifiers were incorporated into the TCR beta cDNA libraries. Every 1 to 10 million input T cells yielded approximately 500,000 cDNA molecules, meaning each molecule approximated one T cell. The patient libraries were prepared and sequenced using the same protocol as the earlier healthy control dataset. Within a given batch, samples were prepared together, multiplexed and sequenced on the same HiSeq lane. Per the authors' processing: MIGEC was used to process the raw barcoded reads, and molecular identifier groups with only a single read were discarded before consensus assembly and CDR3 extraction. Clonotype tables were post-analysed with VDJtools, and diversity was normalized by down-sampling all datasets to the smallest sample size. In repertoire overlap clustering, CDR3 amino acid sequences, but not nucleotide sequences, were matched to correct batch-related cross-sample contamination. The public reads were reanalyzed by TCRdb: fastp trimming at Q25, MiXCR alignment, in-frame beta chains only. Every CDR3 protein is listed once, alongside the most common genes and DNA of its rows. These V and J calls derive from TCRdb rather than the authors' analysis. This sample holds about 430,000 distinct CDR3 sequences; roughly 38% were observed only once. Of the sample, 7.6% falls within the top ten clones.

TCR beta repertoires were profiled from peripheral blood of approximately 13 young patients with multiple sclerosis to demonstrate the VDJtools post-analysis software. The patients with multiple sclerosis were children and adolescents between about 6 and 15 years of age. This TCR was recovered from a girl aged 2-15 years with multiple sclerosis. The specimen sequenced was blood.

In nucleotides, the sequence is TGCAGCGTTGCGAGGGTGAGGGAGACCCAGTACTTC. This gives the protein CSVARVRETQYF. The rearrangement joined TRBV29-1 to TRBJ2-7; tentative D gene TRBD2, with 5 bases matching. Matching the DNA end better, TRBJ2-5 makes the J call doubtful. In the germline V gene, CDR1 corresponds to SQVTM and CDR2 to ANQGSEA. The CDR3 runs 12 amino acids, cysteine and phenylalanine included. The entry retains the CDR3 DNA only, 36 bases that are in frame from base 1.